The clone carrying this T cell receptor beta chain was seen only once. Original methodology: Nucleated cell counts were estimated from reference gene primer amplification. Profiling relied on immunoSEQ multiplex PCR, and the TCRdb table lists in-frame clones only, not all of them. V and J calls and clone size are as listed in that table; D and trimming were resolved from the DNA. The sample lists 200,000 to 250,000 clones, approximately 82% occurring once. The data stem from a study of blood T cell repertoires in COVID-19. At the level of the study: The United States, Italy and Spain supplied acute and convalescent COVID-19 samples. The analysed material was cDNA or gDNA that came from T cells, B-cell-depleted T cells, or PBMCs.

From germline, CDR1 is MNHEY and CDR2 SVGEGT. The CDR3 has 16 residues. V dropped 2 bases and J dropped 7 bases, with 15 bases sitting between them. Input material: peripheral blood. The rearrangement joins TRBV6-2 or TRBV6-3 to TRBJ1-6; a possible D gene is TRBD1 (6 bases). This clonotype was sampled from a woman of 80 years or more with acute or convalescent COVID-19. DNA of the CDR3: TGTGCCAGCAGTTACGCCCCCGGGACAAGGAATTCACCCCTCCACTTT. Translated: CASSYAPGTRNSPLHF.